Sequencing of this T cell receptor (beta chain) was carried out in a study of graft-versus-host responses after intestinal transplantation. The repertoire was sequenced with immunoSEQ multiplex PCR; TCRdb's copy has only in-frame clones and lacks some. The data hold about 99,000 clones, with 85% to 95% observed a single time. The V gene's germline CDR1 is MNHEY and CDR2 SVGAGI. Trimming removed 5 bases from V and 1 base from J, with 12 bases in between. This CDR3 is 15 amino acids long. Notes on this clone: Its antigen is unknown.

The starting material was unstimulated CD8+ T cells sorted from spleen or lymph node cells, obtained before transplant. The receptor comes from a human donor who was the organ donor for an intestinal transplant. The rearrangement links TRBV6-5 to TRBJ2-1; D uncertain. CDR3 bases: TGTGCCAGCAGTCCGACGGGTGGATCCTACAATGAGCAGTTCTTC. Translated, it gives CASSPTGGSYNEQFF.